This T cell receptor (beta chain) was sequenced during a study of CD8 T cells in Susac syndrome (dated by TCRdb to 2018 to 2020). Regarding the research as a whole: The study used repertoire sequencing to test whether antigen drove CD8+ T cell activation and differentiation in Susac syndrome. Paper-wide results and their limitations: The study acknowledged that relatively few individuals were included in the TCR sequencing and HLA analysis.

RNA was extracted using the RNeasy kit, and roughly 0.45 to 1 microgram was reverse transcribed with random hexamers. The immunoSEQ multiplex PCR assay, which covers 54 Vbeta and 13 Jbeta segments, was used to amplify TCR beta CDR3 regions. Bias from PCR amplification was corrected by using a synthetic template baseline for primer optimization and for computational correction. As for the authors' bioinformatics: Only productive sequences were kept, with reads annotated to V, D and J genes according to IMGT and analyzed in immunoSEQ Analyzer. To calculate clonality, Shannon entropy was normalized by log2 of the number of productive unique sequences and then subtracted from one. Public and private clones were assessed among the 100 most prevalent clones of each patient and control. Susac-specific clones were defined as absent from healthy and MS cohorts, around 1,000 published viral clones and other ImmuneACCESS disease sequences. TCRdb trimmed the raw reads at Q25, called clones with MiXCR and kept productive beta chains. Each entry is one CDR3 protein sequence, shown with its most common DNA and genes. None of the V and J calls come from the authors' own analysis; TCRdb made them. The sample table records approximately 150,000 distinct CDR3 sequences; roughly 95% of these occur just once. The ten most abundant clones make up more than 0.065% of the sample.

Peripheral blood CD8+ and CD4+ T cells from healthy donors, Susac syndrome patients and multiple sclerosis patients were profiled by high-throughput TCR beta sequencing. The healthy donors served as controls matched for age and sex. Bulk CD8+ and CD4+ T cells were purified magnetically by negative isolation, whereas CD8+ TEMRA cells were enriched by FACS. Blood was collected in EDTA tubes and processed within 24 hours, with PBMCs isolated through density gradient centrifugation. PBMCs destined for TCR sequencing were cryopreserved in liquid nitrogen and later thawed in a 37 °C water bath. The sorted or isolated CD4+, CD8+ and CD8+ TEMRA cells reached a purity of at least 90%. CDR1 and CDR2 (SGHVS, FQNEAQ) derive from the germline V gene. Relative to germline, V is missing 5 bases and J is missing 3 bases, with 14 bases of the junction outside any gene match. CDR3 length: 17 amino acids, cysteine to phenylalanine. Of the read, only the CDR3 DNA is kept; its 51 bases are in frame from base 1.

About this clonotype itself: Its recognized antigen is unknown. Nothing much larger sits one base from this clone, and base qualities are not available.

The specimen was CD4+ T cells from PBMCs. Rearrangement joined TRBV7-8 to TRBJ2-7; 9 bases in between match TRBD1. This TCR was recovered from a human donor in good health. Read as DNA, the sequence is TGTGCCAGCAGCCCAAGGGACAGGGTAAATCGGGTCTACGAGCAGTACTTC. Its protein is CASSPRDRVNRVYEQYF.